The source of this TCR beta chain is a study of T cell responses to AZD1222 COVID-19 vaccine. This CDR3 comprises 15 residues. With 1 base removed from V and 5 bases from J, the gap between germline ends came to 14 bases. Germline loops: CDR1 SGHVS, CDR2 FQNEAQ. The table came from immunoSEQ multiplex PCR; TCRdb's copy has only in-frame clones and leaves some out. The profile shows some 130,000 clones, about nine tenths of them singletons. Note on this clone: The antigen is unknown.

Overall study results and limits: Regions 160-218 and 743-854 held dominance among vaccine-associated CD4 TCRs, which spanned spike.

V usage is TRBV7-8 and J usage is TRBJ1-1; maybe TRBD1 (6 bases). The TCR comes from an adult in good health. Sequencing was performed on peripheral blood, taken on day 0 of MenACWY control vaccination. The CDR3 DNA sequence: TGTGCCAGCAGCTTAGGGTGGCAGGGGAAGACTGAAGCTTTCTTT. As protein: CASSLGWQGKTEAFF.